A single T cell receptor beta chain is shown here with its context. The sample is drawn from a study of T cells after yellow fever vaccination. V shed 1 base and J 2 bases; nucleotides not matched to a gene: 8. There are 17 residues in the CDR3. Germline loops: CDR1 LGHNA, CDR2 YNFKEQ. TCRdb independently ran MiXCR on the 5' RACE reads; one entry per CDR3 protein. This sample has about 360,000 distinct CDR3 sequences, with around 6.5% found just once. Specimen: PBMCs, collected 5 days after the yellow fever booster vaccination. The chain recombines TRBV4-2 with TRBJ2-5; TRBD2 matches 9 bases. The clonotype comes from a man aged 25 to 40 who received the YFV17D yellow fever vaccine. The CDR3 loop is CASSQVGEAGGQETQYF. CDR3 coding DNA: TGTGCCAGCAGCCAAGTAGGGGAAGCGGGAGGTCAAGAGACCCAGTACTTC.